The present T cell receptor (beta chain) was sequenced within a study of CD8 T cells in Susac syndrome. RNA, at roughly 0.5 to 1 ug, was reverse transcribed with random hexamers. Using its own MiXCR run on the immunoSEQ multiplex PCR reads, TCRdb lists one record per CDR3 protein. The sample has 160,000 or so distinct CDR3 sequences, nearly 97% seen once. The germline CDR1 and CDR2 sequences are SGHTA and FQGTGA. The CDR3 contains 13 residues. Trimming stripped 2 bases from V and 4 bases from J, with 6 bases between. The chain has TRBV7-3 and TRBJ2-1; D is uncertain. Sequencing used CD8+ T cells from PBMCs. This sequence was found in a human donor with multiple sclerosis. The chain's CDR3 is CASSLDQYNEQFF. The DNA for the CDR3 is TGTGCCAGCAGCTTAGATCAATACAATGAGCAGTTCTTC.